Each of the 32 T cell receptor beta chains below was sequenced from the same sample in a study of human T cells and chemical hapten exposure. Time point given: healthy volunteer bleed at 6 weeks. The authors' total RNA extraction used unfractionated whole blood. Using its own MiXCR run on the RACE reads, TCRdb lists one record per CDR3 protein. The sample consists of roughly 80,000 distinct CDR3 sequences, roughly 7.9% of them appearing once. What was sequenced was whole blood. Receptors were obtained from a female donor in good health. Some clones in this sample may be carry-over from other donors' samples.

Comments on this clonotype: The junction differs from germline at one of its ends, possibly a read error. This sequence joins TRBV19 and TRBJ1-5, with D possibly being TRBD1 (5 bases). Germline lookup yields CDR1 LNHDA and CDR2 SQIVND (reference sequence). The CDR3 extends over 14 amino acids. Here the CDR3 reads CASSTRVTNQPQNF. DNA of the CDR3: TGTGCCAGTAGCACCAGGGTTACAAATCAGCCCCAGAATTTT.

The gene calls are TRBV20-1 and TRBJ1-1, with 10 bases identical to TRBD1. The CDR3 is made up of 15 amino acids. V shed 5 bases and J 4 bases; nucleotides not matched to a gene: 10. CDR1 DFQATT and CDR2 SNEGSKA come from the germline V gene (reference sequence). The CDR3 DNA is TGCAGTGCTCCCGACAGACAGGGGGCGCCCACTGAAGCTTTCTTT. As protein: CSAPDRQGAPTEAFF.

This clonotype was seen more than once but under ten times. V and J are TRBV2 and TRBJ1-1, with unresolved D. Germline CDR1 is SNHLY and CDR2 is FYNNEI. Trimming stripped 7 bases from V and 1 base from J, with 13 bases between. The CDR3 has 14 residues. The CDR3 coding sequence is TGTGCCAGCAAACGGCCTGCTACGAACACTGAAGCTTTCTTT. Translated: CASKRPATNTEAFF.

The table lists this clonotype with many counts. The genes are TRBV11-2 and TRBJ2-7; D is unresolved. V shed 5 bases and J shed 5 bases, with 7 bases lying between them. Germline loops: CDR1 SGHAT, CDR2 FQNNGV. CDR3 length: 11 amino acids. The CDR3 DNA is TGTGCCAGCAGCCGAAAGAACGAGCAGTACTTC. Translated: CASSRKNEQYF.

This clonotype was picked up a small number of times. This chain uses TRBV13 with TRBJ1-6; TRBD1 is a possible D gene (5 bases). Per germline, CDR1 PRHDT and CDR2 FYEKMQ (reference sequence). The CDR3 length is 16 residues. The germline V and J ends were trimmed by 4 bases and 7 bases, with 17 bases remaining between them. The CDR3 bases are TGTGCCAGCAGCTCCGGCCAGGGAGTTCAAAATTCACCCCTCCACTTT. It is translated as CASSSGQGVQNSPLHF. The full variable domain, in which reference TRBV13 and TRBJ1-6 provide the parts outside the CDR3, is AAGVIQSPRHLIKEKRETATLKCYPIPRHDTVYWYQQGPGQDPQFLISFYEKMQSDKGSIPDRFSAQQFSDYHSELNMSSLELGDSALYFCASSSGQGVQNSPLHFGNGTRLTVT.

Only a few counts were recorded for this clonotype. In nucleotides, the CDR3 is TGTGCCAGCTCACCACAGAAAGAGACCCAGTACTTC. It is translated as CASSPQKETQYF. V is TRBV18 and J is TRBJ2-5; D is unclear. CDR1 and CDR2 (germline): KGHSH, LQKENI. The germline V and J ends were trimmed by 1 base and 3 bases, with 3 bases remaining between them. The CDR3 sequence is 12 residues long.

This clonotype was picked up many times. The chain carries TRBV29-1 and TRBJ2-1; perhaps TRBD1 as D (5 bases). CDR3 size: 13 residues. Trimming pared 7 bases from V and 5 bases from J, leaving 15 bases between. Germline CDR1 SQVTM, CDR2 ANQGSEA. For the CDR3, the DNA is TGCAGCGCTAACGGACAACATAACAATGAGCAGTTCTTC. It is translated as CSANGQHNNEQFF.

This chain joins TRBV2 and TRBJ1-1; maybe TRBD1 (5 bases). V was shortened by 10 bases and J by 1 base, with 16 bases between the two germline ends. CDR3 length: 14 residues. Germline loops: CDR1 SNHLY, CDR2 FYNNEI. CDR3 in amino acids: CATSGGRPNTEAFF. CDR3 DNA: TGTGCCACCTCCGGGGGGAGACCGAACACTGAAGCTTTCTTT.

This clonotype was seen at least ten times. This chain joins TRBV4-2 and TRBJ2-3; D is ambiguous. Germline CDR1 and CDR2: LGHNA and YNFKEQ. With 3 bases removed from V and 4 bases from J, the gap between germline ends came to 11 bases. The CDR3 is 14 residues long. In DNA, the CDR3 is TGTGCCAGCAGCCAGGAACGTGGGGCAGATACGCAGTATTTT. Its translation: CASSQERGADTQYF.

This clonotype was seen more than once but under ten times. V is TRBV20-1 and J is TRBJ1-1; D might be TRBD1 (5 bases). The CDR3 has 16 residues. Germline V gene sequence: CDR1 DFQATT, CDR2 SNEGSKA (reference sequence). The germline V and J ends were trimmed by 0 bases and 1 base, with 15 bases remaining between them. This CDR3 is CSARDIAGTKNTEAFF. In DNA, the CDR3 is TGCAGTGCTAGAGATATTGCCGGGACGAAGAACACTGAAGCTTTCTTT.

There are many counts of this clonotype. The J gene is TRBJ1-5, the V gene TRBV16; D unclear. Germline V gives CDR1 KGHSY, CDR2 FQNENV. The CDR3 spans 14 residues. Trimming took 1 base from V and 6 from J, leaving 10 bases between them. The CDR3 region has the DNA TGTGCCAGCAGCCAATGGGTGGCCAGTCAGCCCCAGCATTTT. It yields the protein CASSQWVASQPQHF.

The chain carries TRBV20-1 and TRBJ1-1; D not resolved. Germline loops: CDR1 DFQATT, CDR2 SNEGSKA (reference sequence). The CDR3 covers 14 residues. The V gene lost 0 bases and the J gene lost 0 bases, with 8 bases spanning the gap. This CDR3 is CSARENALNTEAFF. The CDR3 bases are TGCAGTGCTAGAGAGAACGCTCTGAACACTGAAGCTTTCTTT.

This clonotype was seen a handful of times. The rearrangement links TRBV6-5 to TRBJ1-5; 8 bases are shared with TRBD1. The CDR3 has 12 residues. The V gene's germline CDR1 is MNHEY and CDR2 SVGAGI. The J segment lost 8 bases and the V segment lost 4 bases, leaving 1 base of the junction unmatched. The CDR3 region has the DNA TGTGCCAGCAGTTCAGGGGGCAAGCCCCAGCATTTT. Translating gives CASSSGGKPQHF.

This clonotype occurred many times. This rearrangement joins TRBV18 to TRBJ2-7, with TRBD1 identical over 7 bases. This CDR3 comprises 14 residues. The trim removed 3 bases at V and 2 bases at J, leaving 4 bases unmatched. The germline gives CDR1 KGHSH, CDR2 LQKENI. The CDR3 DNA reads as TGTGCCAGCTCACCGGAGACAGGGCCCTACGAGCAGTACTTC. Translation gives CASSPETGPYEQYF.

The chain combines TRBV7-6 with TRBJ2-5, with D unclear. Per germline, CDR1 SGHVS and CDR2 FNYEAQ. Trimming pared 8 bases from V and 1 base from J, leaving 8 bases between. There are 12 residues in the CDR3. DNA for the CDR3: TGTGCCAGCGGCCTCCTCCAAGAGACCCAGTACTTC. It codes for CASGLLQETQYF.

This clonotype was counted ten times or more. The chain uses TRBV4-1 and TRBJ2-3; no definite D call. The CDR3 spans 15 residues. V was trimmed by 1 base and J by 0 bases, leaving 8 bases between them. Germline V gene sequence: CDR1 MGHRA, CDR2 YSYEKL. DNA for the CDR3: TGCGCCAGCAGCCAAGGCCCGACTAGCACAGATACGCAGTATTTT. Its protein is CASSQGPTSTDTQYF.

This clonotype was detected a few times. A much larger clonotype is one base distant, so this may be a read error. In DNA, the CDR3 is TGTGCCAGCAGCCCTAGGAGGGGAAAAGAGACCCAGTACTTC. The encoded protein is CASSPRRGKETQYF. The chain carries TRBV7-2 and TRBJ2-5; D is possibly TRBD2 (6 bases). Per the germline V gene, CDR1 is SGHTA and CDR2 is FQGNSA. Trimming removed 5 bases at V and 3 bases at J, with 13 bases between. CDR3 length: 14 amino acids.

This clonotype was counted ten times or more. The rearrangement uses TRBV9 and TRBJ1-1; tentatively, D is TRBD1 (5 bases). Germline loops: CDR1 SGDLS, CDR2 YYNGEE. V was cut by 0 bases and J by 5 bases, with 14 bases left in between. CDR3 size: 15 residues. CDR3 sequence reads: CASSVGRGRATEAFF. In DNA form, the CDR3 reads TGTGCCAGCAGCGTAGGAAGGGGACGGGCAACTGAAGCTTTCTTT. Full variable domain (missing parts from reference TRBV9 and TRBJ1-1): DSGVTQTPKHLITATGQRVTLRCSPRSGDLSVYWYQQSLDQGLQFLIQYYNGEERAKGNILERFSAQQFPDLHSELNLSSLELGDSALYFCASSVGRGRATEAFFGQGTRLTVV.

This clonotype was observed many times. This sequence joins TRBV9 and TRBJ2-2; either TRBD1 or TRBD2 may fit D (5 bases each). Germline V gives CDR1 SGDLS, CDR2 YYNGEE. The CDR3 has 14 residues. Trimming stripped 0 bases from V and 5 bases from J, with 8 bases between. CDR3 nucleotide sequence: TGTGCCAGCAGCGTAGGGGACGGAACCGGGGAGCTGTTTTTT. Protein product: CASSVGDGTGELFF.

This clonotype was detected many times. The V call is TRBV28, the J call TRBJ1-2; tentative D call: TRBD1 (5 bases). CDR3 length equals 15 residues. V was trimmed by 3 bases and J by 7 bases, leaving 18 bases between them. Germline lookup yields CDR1 MDHEN and CDR2 SYDVKM. In DNA, the CDR3 is TGTGCCAGCAGTTTGGAGTGGAGGGGCACTCGTGGCTACACCTTC. This codes for CASSLEWRGTRGYTF.

CDR3 in amino acids: CASSSGAAKNIQYF. DNA for the CDR3: TGTGCCAGCAGCTCCGGGGCAGCCAAAAACATTCAGTACTTC. The chain recombines TRBV7-3 with TRBJ2-4; D is tentatively TRBD1 or TRBD2 (5 bases each). The V and J ends lost 4 bases and 0 bases respectively, with 7 bases between them. The CDR3 totals 14 residues. The V gene's germline CDR1 is SGHTA and CDR2 FQGTGA.

There are a few counts of this clonotype. The chain couples TRBV5-6 to TRBJ2-7, with 8 nucleotides matching TRBD1. With 3 bases clipped from V and 1 base from J, the junction kept 9 bases outside the gene matches. The CDR3 loop spans 16 amino acids. From germline, CDR1 is SGHDT and CDR2 YYEEEE. CDR3 bases: TGTGCCAGCAGCTCGGGCCCGGGACAGGTTTCCTACGAGCAGTACTTC. Translating it yields CASSSGPGQVSYEQYF.

This clonotype was detected only once. Given a much more abundant clone one base away, this may be a read error. CDR3 region: CASIPQGYEQFF. CDR3 nucleotides: TGTGCCAGCATCCCACAGGGCTATGAGCAGTTCTTC. The gene calls are TRBV12-3 or TRBV12-4 and TRBJ2-1; D may be TRBD1 (6 bases). The CDR3 spans 12 residues. The V end lost 7 bases, the J end lost 8 bases, and 12 bases lay between the germline ends.

This clonotype has a handful of counts. J is TRBJ1-5 and V is TRBV3-1, with D perhaps TRBD1 (6 bases). V lost 0 bases and J lost 7, with 13 bases in between. The CDR3 covers 15 residues. In germline, CDR1 is LGHDT, CDR2 YNNKEL (reference sequence). The CDR3 loop is CASSQDGGGGQPQHF. For the CDR3, the DNA is TGTGCCAGCAGCCAAGACGGGGGGGGCGGACAGCCCCAGCATTTT.

This clonotype appeared many times. This chain uses TRBV9 with TRBJ2-2; D unresolved. V was shortened by 4 bases and J by 0 bases, with 4 bases between the two germline ends. This CDR3 is built from 13 residues. Germline CDR1 is SGDLS and CDR2 is YYNGEE. CDR3 loop: CASSPSNTGELFF. Written as DNA, the CDR3 is TGTGCCAGCAGCCCCTCGAACACCGGGGAGCTGTTTTTT.

This clonotype showed up many times. This chain links TRBV19 with TRBJ2-7; D might be TRBD1 (6 bases). Deletions cut 5 bases from V and 5 bases from J, with 16 bases between. The germline V gene has CDR1 LNHDA and CDR2 SQIVND (reference sequence). The CDR3 is 14 amino acids. The CDR3 spells CASSADRSVHEQYF. The CDR3 nucleotides are TGTGCCAGTAGTGCAGACAGGTCGGTCCACGAGCAGTACTTC.

The V and J genes are TRBV5-5 and TRBJ1-4; D call uncertain. The CDR3 extends over 15 amino acids. Germline lookup yields CDR1 SGHKS and CDR2 YYEKEE (reference sequence). The V end was cut by 4 bases, the J end by 5 bases, with 15 bases between. The chain's CDR3 is CASSGSGYSNEKLFF. In DNA, the CDR3 is TGTGCCAGCAGCGGGAGTGGATATTCGAATGAAAAACTGTTTTTT.

The chain joins TRBV12-3 or TRBV12-4 to TRBJ1-1; 7 positions agree with TRBD1. V dropped 6 bases and J dropped 5; count of bases not matched to a gene: 3. The CDR3 loop spans 12 amino acids. The CDR3 nucleotides read TGTGCCAGCAGCCGACAGGGAACTGAAGCTTTCTTT. Translation: CASSRQGTEAFF.

This clonotype was seen at least ten times. The chain links TRBV29-1 to TRBJ1-1; D gene uncertain. Germline CDR1 SQVTM, CDR2 ANQGSEA. This CDR3 region has 14 residues. Trimming cost V 2 bases and J 0 bases, with 10 bases left between them. This CDR3 is CSVERAAMNTEAFF. The CDR3 nucleotides are TGCAGCGTTGAAAGGGCAGCTATGAACACTGAAGCTTTCTTT.

The genes are TRBV2 and TRBJ2-2; perhaps TRBD2 as D (6 bases). The V end was cut by 6 bases, the J end by 8 bases, with 10 bases between. This CDR3 has 12 amino acids. The germline gives CDR1 SNHLY, CDR2 FYNNEI. The CDR3 region is CASSRAGGELFF. CDR3 DNA: TGTGCCAGCAGCCGCGCGGGGGGGGAGCTGTTTTTT.

This clonotype has ten or more counts. The gene calls are TRBV10-3 and TRBJ1-1, with 9 bases lining up with TRBD1. Losses at the gene ends were 10 bases for V and 4 bases for J; bases not matched to a gene: 10. Germline lookup yields CDR1 ENHRY and CDR2 SYGVKD. This CDR3 contains 14 residues. The CDR3 protein is CATPPGQGRTEAFF. The CDR3 DNA sequence: TGTGCCACCCCACCGGGACAGGGTCGCACTGAAGCTTTCTTT.

The gene calls are TRBV6-5 and TRBJ1-5; D might be TRBD1 (6 bases). This CDR3 has 15 amino acids. Germline V gene sequence: CDR1 MNHEY, CDR2 SVGAGI. V was pared by 2 bases and J by 5 bases, with 13 bases between. The CDR3 region is CASSYGGASYQPQHF. The DNA for the CDR3 is TGTGCCAGCAGTTACGGGGGGGCTTCCTATCAGCCCCAGCATTTT.